The T cell receptor beta chain described here comes from a study of OX40 agonist ivuxolimab in advanced cancers. Study context: Ivuxolimab doses were 0.01, 0.1, 0.3, 1.5, 3 or 10 mg/kg every 2 weeks. Among those treated, three patients had partial responses, one with hepatocellular carcinoma and two with cutaneous melanoma.

Of note for this clone: Its antigen is not known.

Measured with immunoSEQ multiplex PCR; TCRdb has only the in-frame clones, and not every one. The sample gives 90,000 to 150,000 clones, around 91% of which show up once; approximately 0.55% is in the top ten. Notes on the study in general: Expanded clones belonging to CD8+ T cells outnumbered, on average, those of CD4+.

Looked up from germline, CDR1 is MNHNY and CDR2 is SVGAGI (reference sequence). The CDR3 loop spans 16 amino acids. V gave up 6 bases and J gave up 4 bases, with 21 bases separating them. Sample: CD4+ or CD8+ T cells sorted from blood, taken in a trial of the OX40 agonist ivuxolimab. This clonotype was sampled from an adult with an advanced solid tumor such as melanoma, head and neck, liver or kidney cancer. The chain recombines TRBV6-6 with TRBJ1-2; D is unclear. The CDR3 sequence: CASSDGRAETGYGYTF. The CDR3 bases are TGTGCCAGCAGCGACGGCCGGGCAGAGACGGGCTATGGCTACACCTTC.